This entry lists 9 T cell receptor beta chains sequenced from one sample in a study of radiation and T cells in renal cell carcinoma. Time point defined: blood 2 weeks post-SBRT. Treatment noted: 15 Gy SBRT to primary tumor, nephrectomy 4 weeks later. This table comes from immunoSEQ multiplex PCR, and its TCRdb copy is limited to in-frame clones, with some not included. The table lists around 130,000 clones, approximately 80% of them singletons. The sample was blood, taken from a patient whose treatment included radiotherapy and nephrectomy. The source of these receptors is a woman aged 55 to 70 with renal cell carcinoma.

This clone was picked up a small number of times. The J gene is TRBJ1-2, the V gene TRBV18; the D gene is possibly TRBD1 (5 bases). The CDR3 consists of 14 residues. V shed 3 bases and J shed 4 bases, with 12 bases lying between them. From germline, CDR1 is KGHSH and CDR2 LQKENI. The CDR3 is CASSPEQGAYGYTF. CDR3 DNA sequence: TGTGCCAGCTCACCGGAACAAGGGGCCTATGGCTACACCTTC.

The rearrangement links TRBV28 to TRBJ2-2; tentative D call: TRBD2 (7 bases). Per the germline V gene, CDR1 is MDHEN and CDR2 is SYDVKM. This CDR3 region has 15 residues. V was pared by 7 bases and J by 3 bases, with 15 bases between. The CDR3 loop is CASTLGGAHTGELFF. Written as DNA, the CDR3 is TGTGCCAGCACCTTGGGGGGGGCCCACACCGGGGAGCTGTTTTTT.

The rearrangement joins TRBV5-1 to TRBJ2-3, with 10 bases that match TRBD2. Germline CDR1 SGHRS, CDR2 YFSETQ. The CDR3 spans 15 residues. V was pared by 3 bases and J by 1 base, with 2 bases of the junction left unmatched. In nucleotides, the CDR3 is TGCGCCAGCAGCTCCAGCGGGGGGGGCACAGATACGCAGTATTTT. Its translation: CASSSSGGGTDTQYF. The complete variable domain, with remaining parts taken from reference TRBV5-1 and TRBJ2-3, reads KAGVTQTPRYLIKTRGQQVTLSCSPISGHRSVSWYQQTPGQGLQFLFEYFSETQRNKGNFPGRFSGRQFSNSRSEMNVSTLELGDSALYLCASSSSGGGTDTQYFGPGTRLTVL.

The V call is TRBV11-2, the J call TRBJ1-6; the D is unclear. Looked up from germline, CDR1 is SGHAT and CDR2 is FQNNGV. Trimming took off 3 bases at V and 6 bases at J, with 0 bases between the two ends. The CDR3 covers 11 residues. The CDR3 nucleotides read TGTGCCAGCAGCTTTAATTCACCCCTCCACTTT. This encodes CASSFNSPLHF.

The chain joins TRBV7-8 to TRBJ1-5; D call uncertain. The CDR3 covers 15 residues. The germline gives CDR1 SGHVS, CDR2 FQNEAQ. The V end lost 5 bases, the J end lost 2 bases, and 13 bases lay between the germline ends. The chain's CDR3 is CASSPFEQGNQPQHF. The CDR3 nucleotides are TGTGCCAGCAGCCCCTTCGAGCAGGGCAATCAGCCCCAGCATTTT. Complete variable domain (other parts from reference TRBV7-8 and TRBJ1-5): GAGVSQSPRYKVAKRGQDVALRCDPISGHVSLFWYQQALGQGPEFLTYFQNEAQLDKSGLPSDRFFAERPEGSVSTLKIQRTQQEDSAVYLCASSPFEQGNQPQHFGDGTRLSIL.

The chain is built from TRBV4-3 and TRBJ2-1; 8 nucleotides align to TRBD2. The ends lost 0 bases at V and 9 bases at J; junction bases unmatched: 10. Per germline, CDR1 LGHNA and CDR2 YSLEER. This CDR3 spans 16 amino acids. The CDR3 nucleotides are TGCGCCAGCAGCCAAGACCCCAGCGGGAGTCGGGTTGAGCAGTTCTTC. Its translation is CASSQDPSGSRVEQFF.

J is TRBJ2-7 and V is TRBV19; D is uncertain. Deletions cut 3 bases from V and 3 bases from J, with 9 bases between. CDR1 LNHDA and CDR2 SQIVND come from the germline V gene (reference sequence). The CDR3 runs 13 residues. This CDR3 is CASSMKRSYEQYF. DNA of the CDR3: TGTGCCAGTAGTATGAAAAGGAGCTACGAGCAGTACTTC.

This chain connects TRBV4-3 to TRBJ2-5; 9 bases match TRBD1. The V gene's germline CDR1 is LGHNA and CDR2 YSLEER. Trimming took 0 bases from V and 3 from J; bases not matched to a gene: 2. This CDR3 is 15 amino acids long. The CDR3, as DNA: TGCGCCAGCAGCCAAGACCGGACAGGGGAAGAGACCCAGTACTTC. It yields the protein CASSQDRTGEETQYF.

The CDR3 DNA reads TGTGCCAGCATTCGGACAGGGAGTTCCTATGGCTACACCTTC. It codes for CASIRTGSSYGYTF. V gene TRBV2 combines with J gene TRBJ1-2; 8 bases line up with TRBD1. V lost 7 bases, J lost 4 bases, and 8 bases stayed unmatched. This CDR3 contains 14 residues. Germline V lookup: CDR1 SNHLY, CDR2 FYNNEI.